This passage covers 9 T cell receptor beta chains from one sample sequenced in a study of vaccination and CD4 T cells after COVID-19. One entry per CDR3 protein results from TCRdb running MiXCR on the PCR reads. The profile shows fewer than 15,000 distinct CDR3 sequences, roughly 65% of them singletons. Specimen: CD4+ T cells from blood, collected after SARS-CoV-2 vaccination. All receptors come from a human donor who had recovered from COVID-19.

This clonotype appeared a few times. The J gene is TRBJ1-2, the V gene TRBV12-3 or TRBV12-4; 10 nucleotides match TRBD1. The CDR3 covers 15 residues. J was trimmed by 4 bases and V by 5 bases; bases with no gene match: 7. CDR3 loop: CASSPRRDRGYGYTF. The CDR3 DNA reads as TGTGCCAGCAGTCCTAGGAGGGACAGGGGCTATGGCTACACCTTC.

CDR3 protein: CASTRDRPHFYEQYF. The CDR3, as DNA: TGTGCCAGCACCAGAGACAGACCCCATTTCTACGAGCAGTACTTC. V and J are TRBV12-3 or TRBV12-4 and TRBJ2-7; tentatively, D is TRBD1 (5 bases). V lost 7 bases to trimming and J lost 3 bases, with 19 bases between them. The CDR3 sequence is 15 residues long.

This chain uses TRBV15 with TRBJ1-5; D not certain. Per germline, CDR1 LNHNV and CDR2 YYDKDF (reference sequence). The CDR3 runs 14 residues. V shed 0 bases and J shed 7 bases, with 10 bases lying between them. The CDR3 sequence: CATSRDMVGQPQHF. CDR3 nucleotide sequence: TGTGCCACCAGCAGAGATATGGTGGGCCAGCCCCAGCATTTT.

This chain uses TRBV5-1 with TRBJ2-7, with TRBD1 as a possible D gene (5 bases). In germline, CDR1 is SGHRS, CDR2 YFSETQ. The V gene lost 2 bases and the J gene lost 3 bases, with 12 bases spanning the gap. The CDR3 spans 14 residues. CDR3 nucleotide sequence: TGCGCCAGCAGCTTTTTAGGGGTATTCTACGAGCAGTACTTC. The encoded protein is CASSFLGVFYEQYF.

The chain combines TRBV20-1 with TRBJ2-7, with 10 bases that match TRBD1. Germline V gene sequence: CDR1 DFQATT, CDR2 SNEGSKA (reference sequence). The CDR3 has 14 amino acids. The chain's CDR3 is CSSDAGQGTSEQYF. The CDR3, as DNA: TGCAGCTCGGACGCGGGACAGGGGACCAGCGAGCAGTACTTC.

The chain carries TRBV6-5 and TRBJ2-4, with a possible D match to TRBD1 (5 bases). V gave up 0 bases and J gave up 2 bases, with 14 bases separating them. There are 17 residues in the CDR3. Germline V CDR1 and CDR2: MNHEY, SVGAGI. Here the CDR3 reads CASSYSISRQPKNIQYF. In DNA, the CDR3 is TGTGCCAGCAGTTACTCGATTTCCCGACAGCCCAAAAACATTCAGTACTTC.

The chain employs TRBV18 and TRBJ1-1; a possible D gene is TRBD1 (5 bases). The CDR3 covers 15 residues. Germline CDR1 KGHSH, CDR2 LQKENI. V was clipped by 3 bases and J by 0 bases, with 11 bases between them. As DNA, the CDR3 is TGTGCCAGCTCACCCGACAGATGGGTGAACACTGAAGCTTTCTTT. Protein product: CASSPDRWVNTEAFF.

J is TRBJ1-4 and V is TRBV6-1; maybe TRBD1 (5 bases). The CDR3 covers 15 residues. Looked up from germline, CDR1 is MNHNS and CDR2 is SASEGT. V was clipped by 6 bases and J by 8 bases, with 19 bases between them. DNA for the CDR3: TGTGCCAGCAGGGGGGACCGGGCGGTAGGAGAAAAACTGTTTTTT. Protein sequence: CASRGDRAVGEKLFF.

J is TRBJ1-2 and V is TRBV7-9; D is uncertain. Trimming took off 1 base at V and 8 bases at J, with 8 bases between the two ends. Germline CDR1 is SEHNR and CDR2 is FQNEAQ (reference sequence). The CDR3 has 12 amino acids. The CDR3 nucleotides read TGTGCCAGCAGCTTAGGGGTGGACGGCTACACCTTC. It yields the protein CASSLGVDGYTF.